The T cell receptor (beta chain) described here comes from a study of patients and donors after allogeneic stem cell transplantation. MiXCR, run by TCRdb on the RT-PCR reads, gives a single entry per CDR3 protein. Here the sample spans about 960,000 distinct CDR3 sequences, roughly 18% being singletons. CDR1 is SEHNR and CDR2 is FQNEAQ in the germline V gene (reference sequence). The CDR3 loop spans 14 amino acids. The V and J ends lost 9 bases and 0 bases respectively, with 14 bases between them. This clonotype appeared a few times. The clonotype originates from a human donor who was either an allogeneic HSCT recipient or a stem cell or donor lymphocyte infusion donor (not recorded which). It is not recorded whose cells these are; they may come from a transplant donor. The chain is built from TRBV7-9 and TRBJ1-1; D is ambiguous. The specimen was blood, either unsorted or a sorted T cell fraction (not recorded which). The CDR3: CASTDEGLNTEAFF. The CDR3 DNA sequence: TGTGCCAGTACAGACGAGGGTCTGAACACTGAAGCTTTCTTT. Looking up the rest from reference TRBV7-9 and TRBJ1-1 gives the full variable domain: DTGVSQNPRHKITKRGQNVTFRCDPISEHNRLYWYRQTLGQGPEFLTYFQNEAQLEKSRLLSDRFSAERPKGSFSTLEIQRTEQGDSAMYLCASTDEGLNTEAFFGQGTRLTVV.